Shown below are 32 T cell receptor beta chains from a single sample sequenced in a study of CD8 T cells in ankylosing spondylitis. These receptors have no known antigen. Via MiXCR, TCRdb re-called the 5' RACE reads, giving one row per CDR3 protein. The table shows about 540,000 distinct CDR3 sequences, with about 13% occurring only once. General study points: Several highly homologous variants made up a TCR beta motif, and this motif appeared characteristic of ankylosing spondylitis blood.

The sequenced sample was blood, either unsorted or a sorted T cell fraction (not recorded which). All receptors come from a male donor with ankylosing spondylitis.

This clonotype was observed a handful of times. The chain carries TRBV20-1 and TRBJ2-3; 10 nucleotides align to TRBD2. Germline CDR1 DFQATT, CDR2 SNEGSKA (reference sequence). The J segment lost 5 bases and the V segment lost 7 bases, leaving 12 bases of the junction unmatched. This CDR3 is built from 15 residues. CDR3 loop: CSVEKAGGPGDTQYF. CDR3 nucleotides: TGCAGTGTAGAGAAAGCGGGAGGGCCCGGAGATACGCAGTATTTT.

This rearrangement joins TRBV27 to TRBJ1-2; 10 positions match TRBD1. Germline CDR1 reads MNHEY; CDR2 reads SMNVEV (reference sequence). The CDR3 has 17 residues. Trimming at V came to 5 bases and at J to 3 bases, leaving 12 bases not matched to a gene. The CDR3 sequence: CASSPSRTGGIYYGYTF. In DNA, the CDR3 is TGTGCCAGCAGTCCGTCCCGGACAGGGGGGATTTACTATGGCTACACCTTC.

There are many counts of this clonotype. V usage is TRBV3-1 and J usage is TRBJ2-1, with a tentative D call TRBD2 (6 bases). With 1 base removed from V and 3 bases from J, the gap between germline ends came to 19 bases. This CDR3 region has 18 residues. Germline V lookup: CDR1 LGHDT, CDR2 YNNKEL (reference sequence). The CDR3 sequence: CASSQVSSSRDRYNEQFF. For the CDR3, the DNA is TGTGCCAGCAGCCAAGTGTCTTCTTCGCGGGACCGCTACAATGAGCAGTTCTTC.

This clonotype was observed a handful of times. The chain has TRBV5-6 and TRBJ2-2, with TRBD1 matching over 8 bases. The junction had 9 bases not matched to a gene; V was cut back by 0 bases and J by 5 bases. The CDR3 totals 17 residues. Per germline, CDR1 SGHDT and CDR2 YYEEEE. The CDR3 DNA reads TGTGCCAGCAGCTTGGATATGGGTCAGGGGGCGACCGGGGAGCTGTTTTTT. Protein: CASSLDMGQGATGELFF.

This clonotype was detected a few times. The rearrangement uses TRBV5-1 and TRBJ2-1; the D gene is possibly TRBD1 (5 bases). Per the germline V gene, CDR1 is SGHRS and CDR2 is YFSETQ. Deletions cut 0 bases from V and 0 bases from J, with 10 bases between. There are 16 residues in the CDR3. CDR3 DNA: TGCGCCAGCAGCTTGGCACGGACAATCTCCTACAATGAGCAGTTCTTC. Amino acids: CASSLARTISYNEQFF.

This clonotype has at least ten counts. V and J are TRBV10-3 and TRBJ2-2; TRBD2 might be the D (6 bases). CDR3 size: 15 residues. The V end lost 5 bases, the J end lost 3 bases, and 13 bases lay between the germline ends. Looked up from germline, CDR1 is ENHRY and CDR2 is SYGVKD. The CDR3 DNA reads as TGTGCCATCAGTCCCCTGACTAGTTACACCGGGGAGCTGTTTTTT. Residues: CAISPLTSYTGELFF.

This clonotype was detected many times. The gene calls are TRBV20-1 and TRBJ1-4; D unclear. CDR3 length equals 16 residues. V was pared by 6 bases and J by 6 bases, with 23 bases between. Looked up from germline, CDR1 is DFQATT and CDR2 is SNEGSKA (reference sequence). For the CDR3, the DNA is TGCAGTGCCATAGGTAGGATCTCAGGCCGCCATGAAAAACTGTTTTTT. Its protein is CSAIGRISGRHEKLFF.

The J gene is TRBJ2-2, the V gene TRBV27; the match to TRBD2 covers 9 bases. CDR1 is MNHEY and CDR2 is SMNVEV in the germline V gene (reference sequence). This CDR3 is 16 amino acids long. With 3 bases clipped from V and 4 bases from J, the junction kept 6 bases outside the gene matches. The CDR3 bases are TGTGCCAGCAGTTTCCCCTCTAGCGGGACCACCGGGGAGCTGTTTTTT. Translated, it gives CASSFPSSGTTGELFF.

V gene TRBV20-1 combines with J gene TRBJ2-1; D is undetermined. V was shortened by 7 bases and J by 8 bases, with 6 bases between the two germline ends. Looked up from germline, CDR1 is DFQATT and CDR2 is SNEGSKA (reference sequence). There are 9 residues in the CDR3. The CDR3 DNA reads TGCAGTGTCGGCGATGAGCAGTTCTTC. Encoded protein: CSVGDEQFF.

This clonotype has more than one count but fewer than ten. The rearrangement links TRBV27 to TRBJ1-2; D gene ambiguous. Germline V gives CDR1 MNHEY, CDR2 SMNVEV (reference sequence). V was pared by 6 bases and J by 2 bases, with 13 bases between. This CDR3 spans 14 amino acids. CDR3 DNA sequence: TGTGCCAGCAGCCTGGCAGGCCCAAACTATGGCTACACCTTC. Its protein product is CASSLAGPNYGYTF.

This clonotype was seen a few times. This chain connects TRBV20-1 to TRBJ2-1; 14 bases are a match to TRBD2. The CDR3 is made up of 16 amino acids. Trimming removed 6 bases from V and 3 bases from J; junction bases left unmatched: 7. Germline V gives CDR1 DFQATT, CDR2 SNEGSKA (reference sequence). The CDR3, as DNA: TGCAGTGCAGCGGGACTAGCGGGAGAAAGCTACAATGAGCAGTTCTTC. Translated: CSAAGLAGESYNEQFF.

This clonotype was counted a few times. The V call is TRBV28, the J call TRBJ2-1, with D perhaps TRBD2 (6 bases). Germline-derived CDR1 and CDR2 are MDHEN and SYDVKM. The CDR3 covers 16 residues. V lost 3 bases and J 8 bases, leaving 20 bases between the germline ends. The CDR3 reads CASSLGGRPPPHEQFF. The CDR3 region has the DNA TGTGCCAGCAGTTTGGGGGGACGTCCCCCGCCGCATGAGCAGTTCTTC.

This clonotype was seen a few times. The rearrangement links TRBV20-1 to TRBJ2-4, with D possibly being TRBD2 (6 bases). CDR1 is DFQATT and CDR2 is SNEGSKA in the germline V gene (reference sequence). The CDR3 extends over 13 amino acids. Trimming left V 4 bases short and J 6 bases short, with 13 bases between. CDR3 loop: CSAIRDGRNIQYF. Here the CDR3 DNA reads TGCAGTGCTATAAGGGACGGGAGAAACATTCAGTACTTC.

The chain employs TRBV3-1 and TRBJ2-7; D unresolved. Germline CDR1 LGHDT, CDR2 YNNKEL (reference sequence). V was trimmed by 2 bases and J by 3 bases, leaving 8 bases between them. The CDR3 is made up of 13 amino acids. The DNA for the CDR3 is TGTGCCAGCAGCCAATACCGAGTCTACGAGCAGTACTTC. It is translated as CASSQYRVYEQYF.

The chain links TRBV7-6 to TRBJ2-3; D possibly corresponds to TRBD2 (5 bases). Trimming took off 5 bases at V and 4 bases at J, with 19 bases between the two ends. This CDR3 has 16 amino acids. The V gene's germline CDR1 is SGHVS and CDR2 FNYEAQ. Here the CDR3 reads CASSRAGGGVADTQYF. Written as DNA, the CDR3 is TGTGCCAGCAGCCGGGCGGGCGGTGGTGTCGCAGATACGCAGTATTTT. Full variable domain (rest looked up from reference TRBV7-6 and TRBJ2-3): GAGVSQSPRYKVTKRGQDVALRCDPISGHVSLYWYRQALGQGPEFLTYFNYEAQQDKSGLPNDRFSAERPEGSISTLTIQRTEQRDSAMYRCASSRAGGGVADTQYFGPGTRLTVL.

This clonotype was observed a few times. CDR3 region: CASSVASGSIGEQFF. DNA for the CDR3: TGTGCCAGCAGCGTAGCCAGCGGGAGTATTGGTGAGCAGTTCTTC. The chain employs TRBV9 and TRBJ2-1; 8 nucleotides line up with TRBD2. V lost 0 bases to trimming and J lost 9 bases; unmatched junction nucleotides: 8. The CDR3 is made up of 15 amino acids. Germline V CDR1 and CDR2: SGDLS, YYNGEE. The full variable domain, completed using reference TRBV9 and TRBJ2-1, is DSGVTQTPKHLITATGQRVTLRCSPRSGDLSVYWYQQSLDQGLQFLIQYYNGEERAKGNILERFSAQQFPDLHSELNLSSLELGDSALYFCASSVASGSIGEQFFGPGTRLTVL.

This clonotype was recorded at least ten times. A read error may account for a junction end that differs from germline. The chain carries TRBV12-3 or TRBV12-4 and TRBJ2-5, with 8 bases fitting TRBD2. CDR3 length: 13 amino acids. The CDR3 nucleotides read TGTGCCAGCAGTCCGGGAGGGCAGACACCGGCGGACTTC. It translates to CASSPGGQTPADF.

The sample holds many counts of this clonotype. The junction departs from germline at one end; a sequencing error may be responsible. V usage is TRBV7-9 and J usage is TRBJ2-1, with 7 bases identical to TRBD1. Germline V gives CDR1 SEHNR, CDR2 FQNEAQ (reference sequence). CDR3 size: 14 residues. The CDR3 DNA reads TGTGCCAGCAGTTTAGGGACAGAGGTGGATGAGCAGTTCTTC. It specifies CASSLGTEVDEQFF.

This chain links TRBV2 with TRBJ2-7; no reliable D call. Deletions cut 6 bases from V and 5 bases from J, with 17 bases between. The CDR3 covers 14 residues. Germline lookup yields CDR1 SNHLY and CDR2 FYNNEI. CDR3 loop: CASRYQYQIHEQYV. Here the CDR3 DNA reads TGTGCCAGCAGGTACCAATATCAGATCCACGAGCAGTACGTC.

The chain couples TRBV24-1 to TRBJ1-1; D is undetermined. Germline V CDR1 and CDR2: KGHDR, SFDVKD. The CDR3 has 13 amino acids. Trimming took 4 bases from V and 5 from J, leaving 10 bases between them. The CDR3 reads CATSDPARTEAFF. The DNA for the CDR3 is TGTGCCACCAGTGACCCTGCCCGAACTGAAGCTTTCTTT.

This clonotype came up a few times. The chain employs TRBV3-1 and TRBJ2-3; D is ambiguous. CDR1 LGHDT and CDR2 YNNKEL come from the germline V gene (reference sequence). The CDR3 has 16 amino acids. Trimming stripped 3 bases from V and 0 bases from J, with 13 bases between. CDR3 region: CASSQRIESSTDTQYF. CDR3 DNA sequence: TGTGCCAGCAGCCAGCGGATAGAGAGTAGCACAGATACGCAGTATTTT.

The chain links TRBV20-1 to TRBJ1-1; 11 bases are shared with TRBD1. This CDR3 has 14 residues. Germline CDR1 and CDR2: DFQATT and SNEGSKA (reference sequence). The junction had 13 bases not matched to a gene; V was cut back by 6 bases and J by 10 bases. CDR3 coding DNA: TGCAGTGCAGCGGACAGGGGGCTTGCCCGAGTAGCTTTCTTT. Protein product: CSAADRGLARVAFF.

The table lists this clonotype with a count of one. The chain carries TRBV5-1 and TRBJ2-7, with D perhaps TRBD2 (5 bases). V was pared by 4 bases and J by 0 bases, with 14 bases between. The CDR3 is 15 amino acids. CDR1 SGHRS and CDR2 YFSETQ come from the germline V gene. CDR3 loop: CASSPVGVGSYEQYF. The CDR3 DNA sequence: TGCGCCAGCAGCCCCGTCGGGGTGGGCTCCTACGAGCAGTACTTC.

J is TRBJ2-1 and V is TRBV5-1, with 10 bases matching TRBD2. The germline V gene encodes CDR1 SGHRS and CDR2 YFSETQ. This CDR3 spans 16 amino acids. Trimming took 3 bases from V and 2 from J; bases not matched to a gene: 5. The CDR3, as DNA: TGCGCCAGCAGCTGGGGGCTAGCGGGAGCCTACAATGAGCAGTTCTTC. It encodes CASSWGLAGAYNEQFF. Variable domain in full (rest from reference TRBV5-1 and TRBJ2-1): KAGVTQTPRYLIKTRGQQVTLSCSPISGHRSVSWYQQTPGQGLQFLFEYFSETQRNKGNFPGRFSGRQFSNSRSEMNVSTLELGDSALYLCASSWGLAGAYNEQFFGPGTRLTVL.

The chain employs TRBV20-1 and TRBJ1-2; TRBD1 might be the D (6 bases). The ends were cut back, 3 bases at V and 2 bases at J, with 13 bases in the middle. The germline CDR1 and CDR2 sequences are DFQATT and SNEGSKA (reference sequence). The length of the CDR3 is 14 residues. The CDR3 DNA reads as TGCAGTGCTAGGAGTAATAGGGGGAACTATGGCTACACCTTC. It translates to CSARSNRGNYGYTF.

This chain joins TRBV5-1 and TRBJ1-1; D gene unclear. CDR1 and CDR2 from the germline V gene are SGHRS and YFSETQ. The CDR3 covers 13 residues. The V end lost 1 base, the J end lost 4 bases, and 8 bases lay between the germline ends. CDR3 loop: CASSLMGPTEAFF. In DNA form, the CDR3 reads TGCGCCAGCAGCTTGATGGGCCCCACTGAAGCTTTCTTT.

This clonotype showed up just a few times. The rearrangement uses TRBV20-1 and TRBJ2-1; D is perhaps TRBD1 (6 bases). Trimming took 7 bases from V and 8 from J, leaving 12 bases between them. Germline lookup yields CDR1 DFQATT and CDR2 SNEGSKA (reference sequence). The CDR3 consists of 11 residues. In DNA, the CDR3 is TGCAGTGGGCAGGGGTCCGATGAGCAGTTCTTC. Its protein is CSGQGSDEQFF.

This clonotype was seen more than once but under ten times. V gene TRBV3-1 combines with J gene TRBJ1-2; tentative D call: TRBD1 (6 bases). With 1 base removed from V and 3 bases from J, the gap between germline ends came to 15 bases. This CDR3 is 16 amino acids long. Germline-derived CDR1 and CDR2 are LGHDT and YNNKEL (reference sequence). CDR3 loop: CASSQANLGADYGYTF. The CDR3 DNA is TGTGCCAGCAGCCAAGCGAATCTGGGGGCGGACTATGGCTACACCTTC.

This clonotype appeared a few times. The V call is TRBV3-1, the J call TRBJ1-1; D may be TRBD1 (5 bases). Trimming pared 4 bases from V and 7 bases from J, leaving 13 bases between. The CDR3 is 13 residues long. Germline CDR1 and CDR2: LGHDT and YNNKEL (reference sequence). CDR3 in amino acids: CASSPGTAYEAFF. CDR3 coding DNA: TGTGCCAGCAGCCCCGGGACGGCCTATGAAGCTTTCTTT.

This clonotype appeared many times. The chain uses TRBV5-1 and TRBJ2-5; 7 bases line up with TRBD2. The germline V gene has CDR1 SGHRS and CDR2 YFSETQ. The CDR3 spans 14 residues. V dropped 2 bases and J dropped 2; count of bases not matched to a gene: 3. The chain's CDR3 is CASSLAGRQETQYF. The CDR3 region has the DNA TGCGCCAGCAGCTTAGCGGGAAGGCAAGAGACCCAGTACTTC.

This clonotype was seen a handful of times. The V and J genes are TRBV20-1 and TRBJ1-6; no clear D. The CDR3 runs 12 residues. The germline V and J ends were trimmed by 0 bases and 10 bases, with 7 bases remaining between them. Germline V gives CDR1 DFQATT, CDR2 SNEGSKA (reference sequence). CDR3 residues: CSAREGGSPLHF. The CDR3 region has the DNA TGCAGTGCTAGAGAAGGTGGCTCACCCCTCCACTTT.

This clonotype was counted ten times or more. The gene calls are TRBV29-1 and TRBJ2-1; D gene uncertain. The CDR3 contains 10 residues. Germline V gene lookup returns CDR1 SQVTM and CDR2 ANQGSEA. Deletions cut 5 bases from V and 6 bases from J, with 5 bases between. CDR3 residues: CSVSINEQFF. The CDR3 DNA follows: TGCAGCGTTTCAATCAATGAGCAGTTCTTC.